This TCR beta chain originates from a study of T-cell memory formation after mild COVID-19. Looking at the study overall: TCR clusters largely stayed donor specific.

Study conclusions and caveats: Unconfirmed was the SARS-CoV-2 specificity of second-wave clones that peaked on day 37.

This clonotype was picked up a small number of times. What it binds is unknown. CDR1 and CDR2 (germline): SGHDT, YYEEEE. V was trimmed by 2 bases and J by 12 bases, leaving 11 bases between them. The CDR3 has 12 amino acids. TCRalpha and TCRbeta libraries used 5'RACE with constant-segment primers and UMIs. MiXCR was run by TCRdb on the 5' RACE reads, yielding one entry per CDR3 protein. This sample has approximately 290,000 distinct CDR3 sequences, with approximately 7.6% found just once. The rearrangement uses TRBV5-6 and TRBJ1-4; D call uncertain. The sequencing sample was made of PBMCs or a T cell subset sorted from them (not recorded which). The TCR was taken from a man between 18 and 29 years old who had mild COVID-19 (a few samples of this study predate the infection). Cell type and time point are not known. The DNA for the CDR3 is TGTGCCAGCAGCTTTGTCAATCGGGAACTGTTTTTT. Translating gives CASSFVNRELFF.